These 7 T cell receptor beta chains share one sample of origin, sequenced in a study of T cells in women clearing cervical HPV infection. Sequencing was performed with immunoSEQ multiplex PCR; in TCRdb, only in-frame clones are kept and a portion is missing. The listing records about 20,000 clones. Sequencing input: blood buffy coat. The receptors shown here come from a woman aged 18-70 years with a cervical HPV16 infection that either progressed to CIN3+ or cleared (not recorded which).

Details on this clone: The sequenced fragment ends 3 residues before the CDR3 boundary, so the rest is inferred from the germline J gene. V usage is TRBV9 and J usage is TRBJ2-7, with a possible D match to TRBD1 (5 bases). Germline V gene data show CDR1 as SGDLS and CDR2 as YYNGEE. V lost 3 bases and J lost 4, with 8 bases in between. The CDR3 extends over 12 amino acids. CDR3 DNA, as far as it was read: TGTGCCAGCAGCGCCACAGGTTACGAG. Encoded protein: CASSATGYE. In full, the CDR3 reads CASSATGYEQYF.

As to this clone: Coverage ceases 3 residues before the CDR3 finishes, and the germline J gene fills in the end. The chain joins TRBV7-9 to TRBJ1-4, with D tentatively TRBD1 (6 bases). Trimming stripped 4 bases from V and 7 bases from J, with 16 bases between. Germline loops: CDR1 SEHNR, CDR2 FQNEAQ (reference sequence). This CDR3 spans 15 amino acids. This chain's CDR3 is CASSSWTVSLEKLFF. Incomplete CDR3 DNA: TGTGCCAGCAGCTCCTGGACAGTTAGCCTTGAAAAA.

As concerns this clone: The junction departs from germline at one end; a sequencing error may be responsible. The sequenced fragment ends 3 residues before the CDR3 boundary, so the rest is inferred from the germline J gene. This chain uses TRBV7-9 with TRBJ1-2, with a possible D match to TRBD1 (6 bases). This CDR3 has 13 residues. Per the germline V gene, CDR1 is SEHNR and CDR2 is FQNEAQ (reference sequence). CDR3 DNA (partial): TGTACCAGCAGCCAAAACCAGGGGAATGGC. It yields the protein CTSSQNQGNG. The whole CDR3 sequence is CTSSQNQGNGYTF.

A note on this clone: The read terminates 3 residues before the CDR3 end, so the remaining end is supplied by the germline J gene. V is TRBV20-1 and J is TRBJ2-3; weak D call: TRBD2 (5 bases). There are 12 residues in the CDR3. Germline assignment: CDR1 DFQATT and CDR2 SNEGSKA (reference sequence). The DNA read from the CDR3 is TGCAGTGCTAGTTGGGCTAGCAGGACG. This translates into CSASWASRT. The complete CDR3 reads CSASWASRTQYF.

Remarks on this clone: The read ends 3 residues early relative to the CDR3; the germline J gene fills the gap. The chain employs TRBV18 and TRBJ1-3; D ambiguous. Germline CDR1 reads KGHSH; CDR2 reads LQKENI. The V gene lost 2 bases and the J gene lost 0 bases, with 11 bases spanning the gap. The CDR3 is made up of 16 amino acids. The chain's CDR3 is CASSPAAPNSGNTIYF. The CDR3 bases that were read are TGTGCCAGCTCACCAGCCGCGCCAAACTCTGGAAACACC.

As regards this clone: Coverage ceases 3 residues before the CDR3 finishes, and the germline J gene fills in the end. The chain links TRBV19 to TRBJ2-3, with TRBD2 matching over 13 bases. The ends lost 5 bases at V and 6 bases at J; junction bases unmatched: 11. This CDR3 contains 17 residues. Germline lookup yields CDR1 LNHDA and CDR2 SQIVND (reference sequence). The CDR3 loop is CASSASTSGGPGDTQYF. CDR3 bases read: TGTGCCAGTAGTGCCTCGACTAGCGGGGGGCCGGGGGATACG.

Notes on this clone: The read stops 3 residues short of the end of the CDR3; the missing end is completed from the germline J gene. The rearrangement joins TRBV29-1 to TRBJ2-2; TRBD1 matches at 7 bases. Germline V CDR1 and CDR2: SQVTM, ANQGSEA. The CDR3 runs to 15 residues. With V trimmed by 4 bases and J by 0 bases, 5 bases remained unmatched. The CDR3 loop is CSVAGQSTNTGELFF. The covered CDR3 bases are TGCAGCGTTGCGGGACAGTCAACGAACACCGGGGAG.